The 30 T cell receptor beta chains presented below share a single source sample, sequenced in a study of regulatory T cells in long-lasting Graves disease. Building the TCR beta libraries relied on iRepertoire HTBI primers, and CDR3 regions underwent Arm-PCR. In TCRdb, the multiplex PCR reads were re-called with MiXCR into one record per CDR3 protein. The data show around 250,000 distinct CDR3 sequences, with about 18% seen just once and roughly 15% held by the top ten. Specified time point: newly diagnosed GD, antithyroid drugs for less than 3 months. PBMCs were the source of the RNA used for TCR sequencing. These sequences were also reported in another study, on T cells in Graves' hyperthyroidism and ophthalmopathy.

This specimen was peripheral blood mononuclear cells (PBMCs), taken at new diagnosis, from a patient treated with antithyroid drugs. These receptors originate from a woman aged 25 to 39 with Graves disease.

The table lists this clonotype with many counts. The rearrangement uses TRBV6-1 and TRBJ1-1; no clear D gene. V shed 5 bases and J shed 5 bases, with 12 bases lying between them. Germline CDR1 is MNHNS and CDR2 is SASEGT. The CDR3 has 13 amino acids. The CDR3 bases are TGTGCCAGCAGTCCTATACAGCAAACTGAAGCTTTCTTT. Residues: CASSPIQQTEAFF.

Turning to this clonotype: A much more abundant neighbour one base away suggests this may be a read error. The chain employs TRBV7-2 and TRBJ2-3; D unresolved. CDR1 is SGHTA, CDR2 FQGNSA, per germline. There are 12 residues in the CDR3. V was clipped by 2 bases and J by 5 bases, with 5 bases between them. The CDR3 DNA reads as TGTGCCAGCAGCTTAAGGCAAGATACGCAGTATTTT. Translation gives CASSLRQDTQYF. Using reference TRBV7-2 and TRBJ2-3 for the parts outside the CDR3, the full variable domain is GAGVSQSPSNKVTEKGKDVELRCDPISGHTALYWYRQSLGQGLEFLIYFQGNSAPDKSGLPSDRFSAERTGGSVSTLTIQRTQQEDSAVYLCASSLRQDTQYFGPGTRLTVL.

This clonotype was detected ten times or more. This chain links TRBV5-1 with TRBJ2-7; the D gene could be TRBD1 or TRBD2 (5 bases each). Germline V lookup: CDR1 SGHRS, CDR2 YFSETQ. V was clipped by 7 bases and J by 2 bases, with 19 bases between them. The length of the CDR3 is 15 residues. The CDR3 is CASQLMRGGTYEQYF. The CDR3 DNA reads as TGCGCCAGCCAGCTTATGAGGGGTGGGACCTACGAGCAGTACTTC.

This clonotype was observed at least ten times. This chain joins TRBV11-2 and TRBJ1-1, with TRBD1 identical over 7 bases. The V gene end was trimmed by 5 bases and the J gene end by 0 bases; junction bases not matched to a gene: 12. Germline-derived CDR1 and CDR2 are SGHAT and FQNNGV. The CDR3 has 17 amino acids. As DNA, the CDR3 is TGTGCCAGCAGCCGAAGGGACAGCCCGCGTATGAACACTGAAGCTTTCTTT. It translates to CASSRRDSPRMNTEAFF.

This clonotype was recorded at least ten times. The chain couples TRBV4-1 to TRBJ2-7; TRBD1 is a possible D gene (5 bases). The CDR3 has 13 amino acids. The V end was cut by 2 bases, the J end by 5 bases, with 10 bases between. Per the germline V gene, CDR1 is MGHRA and CDR2 is YSYEKL. The DNA of the CDR3 is TGCGCCAGCAGCCAATTCCCCAGGGACGAGCAGTACTTC. Its protein is CASSQFPRDEQYF.

This clonotype was recorded many times. The chain recombines TRBV20-1 with TRBJ1-6; D not certain. Germline CDR1 DFQATT, CDR2 SNEGSKA (reference sequence). The CDR3 contains 13 residues. The ends were cut back, 0 bases at V and 8 bases at J, with 8 bases in the middle. CDR3 in amino acids: CSARDPTDSPLHF. The DNA of the CDR3 is TGCAGTGCTAGAGATCCCACAGATTCACCCCTCCACTTT.

This clonotype was observed many times. The rearrangement joins TRBV15 to TRBJ2-7; D remains unclear. This CDR3 has 14 amino acids. V was trimmed by 0 bases and J by 4 bases, leaving 10 bases between them. The germline V gene encodes CDR1 LNHNV and CDR2 YYDKDF (reference sequence). The CDR3 sequence is CATSRERWAYEQYF. The CDR3 region has the DNA TGTGCCACCAGCAGAGAACGTTGGGCTTACGAGCAGTACTTC.

This clonotype was observed many times. V gene TRBV12-3 or TRBV12-4 combines with J gene TRBJ2-1, with 7 bases that match TRBD2. The length of the CDR3 is 14 residues. V shed 6 bases, J shed 5 bases, and the junction held 7 bases outside the gene matches. CDR3 bases: TGTGCCAGCAGAAGGTCAGGGAGGGACAATGAGCAGTTCTTC. Its translation: CASRRSGRDNEQFF.

This clonotype was recorded at least ten times. V and J are TRBV6-2 or TRBV6-3 and TRBJ2-1, with 7 nucleotides matching TRBD2. V was pared by 1 base and J by 1 base, with 7 bases of the junction left unmatched. Germline V gives CDR1 MNHEY, CDR2 SVGEGT. CDR3 size: 17 residues. The DNA for the CDR3 is TGTGCCAGCAGTTACTTAGCTAGCGGATTTTCCTACAATGAGCAGTTCTTC. Residues: CASSYLASGFSYNEQFF.

This clonotype was counted ten times or more. The chain uses TRBV7-9 and TRBJ2-1; TRBD1 matches at 8 bases. The CDR3 has 15 residues. The germline gives CDR1 SEHNR, CDR2 FQNEAQ (reference sequence). V was pared by 4 bases and J by 3 bases, with 5 bases of the junction left unmatched. The DNA for the CDR3 is TGTGCCAGCAGCTCCCAGGGGGCGGTCTACAATGAGCAGTTCTTC. The encoded protein is CASSSQGAVYNEQFF.

This clonotype was recorded at least ten times. The chain links TRBV12-3 or TRBV12-4 to TRBJ1-2; D unresolved. Trimming stripped 2 bases from V and 4 bases from J, with 8 bases between. The CDR3 runs 13 residues. The CDR3 DNA sequence: TGTGCCAGCAGTTTACGGTCCGGCTATGGCTACACCTTC. Its protein is CASSLRSGYGYTF.

The table lists this clonotype with many counts. This chain connects TRBV20-1 to TRBJ2-7; TRBD2 matches 16 bases. J gave up 6 bases and V 2 bases, and 10 bases lay outside the gene matches. The CDR3 contains 17 residues. Germline V gene lookup returns CDR1 DFQATT and CDR2 SNEGSKA (reference sequence). As DNA, the CDR3 is TGCAGTGCTAGATCAACCGGGACTAGCGGGGGGGCTGGCGAGCAGTACTTC. It encodes CSARSTGTSGGAGEQYF.

This clonotype appeared many times. The chain has TRBV12-5 and TRBJ1-1, with a possible D match to TRBD1 (5 bases). Germline V CDR1 and CDR2: LGHNT, FRNRAP. Deletions cut 0 bases from V and 5 bases from J, with 13 bases between. The CDR3 totals 15 residues. CDR3 protein: CASGLVLSGPTEAFF. The CDR3 DNA sequence: TGTGCTAGTGGTTTGGTACTCTCAGGGCCTACTGAAGCTTTCTTT.

This chain uses TRBV20-1 with TRBJ2-5, with D unresolved. The CDR3 totals 10 residues. The V and J ends lost 5 bases and 2 bases respectively, with 3 bases between them. CDR1 and CDR2 from the germline V gene are DFQATT and SNEGSKA (reference sequence). CDR3 in amino acids: CSAVQETQYF. The CDR3 DNA follows: TGCAGTGCTGTTCAAGAGACCCAGTACTTC.

This clonotype was recorded many times. The rearrangement joins TRBV11-2 to TRBJ1-2; TRBD1 matches at 11 bases. This CDR3 is built from 15 residues. V was pared by 6 bases and J by 2 bases, with 5 bases of the junction left unmatched. Germline assignment: CDR1 SGHAT and CDR2 FQNNGV. CDR3 amino acids: CASRTGTGGNYGYTF. CDR3 sequence (DNA): TGTGCCAGCAGGACCGGGACAGGGGGGAACTATGGCTACACCTTC.

This clonotype has a count of ten or more. The gene calls are TRBV27 and TRBJ2-1, with TRBD2 matching 11 bases. The CDR3 has 17 amino acids. V shed 5 bases and J 4 bases; nucleotides not matched to a gene: 10. The germline CDR1 and CDR2 sequences are MNHEY and SMNVEV (reference sequence). The CDR3 loop reads CASSPPTSGAPYNEQFF. DNA for the CDR3: TGTGCCAGCAGTCCCCCGACTAGCGGGGCCCCGTACAATGAGCAGTTCTTC.

There are many counts of this clonotype. J is TRBJ2-1 and V is TRBV20-1; 9 bases agree with TRBD1. Germline CDR1 and CDR2: DFQATT and SNEGSKA (reference sequence). The CDR3 runs to 14 residues. The V segment lost 0 bases and the J segment 10 bases; nucleotides outside the gene matches: 7. CDR3: CSARDRTGESEQFF. DNA of the CDR3: TGCAGTGCTAGAGACAGGACAGGGGAGAGCGAGCAGTTCTTC.

A single count supports this clonotype. It differs at one base from a far larger clone, so likely a read error. This rearrangement joins TRBV5-4 to TRBJ2-2; 7 bases line up with TRBD1. V was pared by 4 bases and J by 1 base, with 4 bases of the junction left unmatched. Looked up from germline, CDR1 is SGHNT and CDR2 is YYREEE (reference sequence). The CDR3 contains 15 residues. The CDR3 DNA sequence: TGTGCCAGCAGCGGGACAGAGCGGAACACCGGGGAGCTGTTTTTT. This encodes CASSGTERNTGELFF.

This clonotype was observed at least ten times. The CDR3 nucleotides are TGCAGTGCTAGAGGGGAAGTGGGGCAGCCCCAGCATTTT. It yields the protein CSARGEVGQPQHF. This chain connects TRBV20-1 to TRBJ1-5, with D uncertain. Germline CDR1 and CDR2: DFQATT and SNEGSKA (reference sequence). The V end was cut by 1 base, the J end by 7 bases, with 11 bases between. This CDR3 is built from 13 residues.

This clonotype came up many times. V is TRBV4-1 and J is TRBJ2-3; TRBD2 might be the D (6 bases). With 4 bases removed from V and 4 bases from J, the gap between germline ends came to 12 bases. The CDR3 has 14 amino acids. The V gene's germline CDR1 is MGHRA and CDR2 YSYEKL. CDR3 protein: CASSLPTGADTQYF. CDR3 coding DNA: TGCGCCAGCAGCCTACCTACGGGGGCAGATACGCAGTATTTT.

The table lists this clonotype with many counts. The CDR3, as DNA: TGTGCCAGCAGAGTCGGTGCTTCCTACGAGCAGTACTTC. It specifies CASRVGASYEQYF. The chain links TRBV6-1 to TRBJ2-7; D is ambiguous. CDR3 length: 13 residues. From germline, CDR1 is MNHNS and CDR2 SASEGT. Trimming shortened V by 6 bases and J by 1 base, and 10 bases separated the two germline ends.

This clonotype was observed at least ten times. The chain employs TRBV7-9 and TRBJ1-2, with D uncertain. From germline, CDR1 is SEHNR and CDR2 FQNEAQ (reference sequence). The CDR3 sequence is 12 residues long. Trimming removed 8 bases from V and 7 bases from J, with 14 bases in between. The CDR3 region has the DNA TGTGCCAGCGTACGGCAAGTTATTGGCTACACCTTC. Amino acids: CASVRQVIGYTF.

This clonotype was seen ten or more times. The rearrangement joins TRBV7-2 to TRBJ2-7; D unresolved. Trimming took 2 bases from V and 2 from J, leaving 4 bases between them. The CDR3 has 12 residues. Germline values: CDR1 SGHTA, CDR2 FQGNSA. The CDR3 region has the DNA TGTGCCAGCAGCTTAACCGCCTACGAGCAGTACTTC. It translates to CASSLTAYEQYF.

This clonotype was seen many times. The genes are TRBV14 and TRBJ2-1, with a tentative D call TRBD1 (6 bases). V gave up 0 bases and J gave up 0 bases, with 12 bases separating them. Germline CDR1 is SGHDN and CDR2 is FVKESK. The CDR3 extends over 17 amino acids. In nucleotides, the CDR3 is TGTGCCAGCAGCCAAGACAGGGGCCTAGCCTCCTACAATGAGCAGTTCTTC. Protein product: CASSQDRGLASYNEQFF.

The chain combines TRBV18 with TRBJ2-5; 7 bases map to TRBD1. J lost 2 bases, V lost 2 bases, and 5 bases had no gene match. Germline V gene sequence: CDR1 KGHSH, CDR2 LQKENI. The CDR3 extends over 15 amino acids. CDR3 bases: TGTGCCAGCTCACCAGTAAAGGGACAGCAAGAGACCCAGTACTTC. Its protein is CASSPVKGQQETQYF.

A few counts support this clonotype. This may arise from a read error, as a much more abundant clone is one base away. J is TRBJ2-5 and V is TRBV2; 8 bases match TRBD1. CDR1 is SNHLY, CDR2 FYNNEI, per germline. This CDR3 has 12 residues. Trimming took 8 bases from V and 5 from J; bases not matched to a gene: 4. The CDR3 DNA reads TGTGCCAGCGGACAGGGCCGGGAGACCCAGTACTTC. Protein: CASGQGRETQYF.

This clonotype was counted at least ten times. The chain joins TRBV5-1 to TRBJ1-6; D may be TRBD1 (6 bases). V lost 3 bases to trimming and J lost 0 bases, with 16 bases between them. Germline CDR1 is SGHRS and CDR2 is YFSETQ. CDR3 size: 18 residues. Here the CDR3 reads CASSSPDSGLSYNSPLHF. Written as DNA, the CDR3 is TGCGCCAGCAGCTCCCCGGACAGCGGTCTCTCCTATAATTCACCCCTCCACTTT.

In its sample, this clonotype was seen many times. V gene TRBV12-3 or TRBV12-4 combines with J gene TRBJ1-1; perhaps TRBD1 as D (5 bases). V was trimmed by 3 bases and J by 5 bases, leaving 13 bases between them. This CDR3 is 14 amino acids long. CDR3: CASSLAGGETEAFF. In DNA, the CDR3 is TGTGCCAGCAGTTTGGCAGGAGGGGAGACTGAAGCTTTCTTT.

V usage is TRBV20-1 and J usage is TRBJ2-3; 10 nucleotides line up with TRBD2. Matching the DNA end better, TRBJ2-1 makes the J call doubtful. The germline V gene encodes CDR1 DFQATT and CDR2 SNEGSKA (reference sequence). This CDR3 has 15 residues. The CDR3 nucleotides are TGCAGTGCTAGAGATGAAGCGGGAGGGCCGCGAGAGCAGTTCTTC. Protein: CSARDEAGGPREQFF.

In this sample, this clonotype turned up many times. V usage is TRBV12-3 or TRBV12-4 and J usage is TRBJ1-2; D is undetermined. The V end was cut by 6 bases, the J end by 0 bases, with 8 bases between. This CDR3 contains 13 residues. CDR3 in amino acids: CASRGQTNYGYTF. CDR3 in DNA: TGTGCCAGCAGGGGCCAAACTAACTATGGCTACACCTTC.